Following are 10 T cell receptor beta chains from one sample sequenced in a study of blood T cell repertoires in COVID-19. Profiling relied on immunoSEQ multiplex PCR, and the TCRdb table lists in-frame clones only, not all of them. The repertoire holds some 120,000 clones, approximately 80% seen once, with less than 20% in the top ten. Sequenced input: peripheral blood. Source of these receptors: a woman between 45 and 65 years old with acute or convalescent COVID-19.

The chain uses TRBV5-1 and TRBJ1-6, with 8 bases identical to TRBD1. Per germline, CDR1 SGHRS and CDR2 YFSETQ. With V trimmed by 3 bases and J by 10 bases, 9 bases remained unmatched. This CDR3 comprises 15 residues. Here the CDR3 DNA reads TGCGCCAGCAGCTACACAGGGGGTGAGGGATCACCCCTCCACTTT. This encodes CASSYTGGEGSPLHF.

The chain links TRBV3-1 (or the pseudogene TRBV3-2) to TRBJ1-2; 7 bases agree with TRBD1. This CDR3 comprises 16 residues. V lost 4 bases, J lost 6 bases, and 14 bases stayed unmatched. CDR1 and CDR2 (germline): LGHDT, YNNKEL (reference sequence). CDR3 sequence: CASSPPDRKSFHGYTF. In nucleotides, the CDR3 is TGTGCCAGCAGCCCTCCGGACAGGAAATCTTTTCATGGCTACACCTTC.

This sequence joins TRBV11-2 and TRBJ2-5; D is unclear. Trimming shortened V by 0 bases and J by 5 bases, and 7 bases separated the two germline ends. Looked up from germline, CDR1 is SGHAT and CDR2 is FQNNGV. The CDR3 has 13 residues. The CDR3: CASSLDRLETQYF. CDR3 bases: TGTGCCAGCAGCTTAGATCGTCTTGAGACCCAGTACTTC. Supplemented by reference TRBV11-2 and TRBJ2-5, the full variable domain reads EAGVAQSPRYKIIEKRQSVAFWCNPISGHATLYWYQQILGQGPKLLIQFQNNGVVDDSQLPKDRFSAERLKGVDSTLKIQPAKLEDSAVYLCASSLDRLETQYFGPGTRLLVL.

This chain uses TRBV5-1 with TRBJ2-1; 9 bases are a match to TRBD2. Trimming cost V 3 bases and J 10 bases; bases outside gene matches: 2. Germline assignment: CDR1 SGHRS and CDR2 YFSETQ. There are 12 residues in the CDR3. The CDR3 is CASSSGLAEQFF. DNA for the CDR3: TGCGCCAGCAGCTCCGGACTAGCGGAGCAGTTCTTC.

CDR3 amino acids: CASSDGGSSYEQYF. CDR3 coding DNA: TGTGCCAGCAGTGACGGCGGTTCCTCCTACGAGCAGTACTTC. This rearrangement joins TRBV2 to TRBJ2-7; D gene uncertain. Germline loops: CDR1 SNHLY, CDR2 FYNNEI. The V end was cut by 3 bases, the J end by 0 bases, with 9 bases between. This CDR3 spans 14 amino acids.

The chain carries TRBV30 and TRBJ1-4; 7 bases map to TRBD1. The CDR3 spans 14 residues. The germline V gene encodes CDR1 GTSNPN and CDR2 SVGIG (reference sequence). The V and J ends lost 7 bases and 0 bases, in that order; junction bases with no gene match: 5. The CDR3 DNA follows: TGTGCCTACAGGGGACTCACAACTAATGAAAAACTGTTTTTT. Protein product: CAYRGLTTNEKLFF. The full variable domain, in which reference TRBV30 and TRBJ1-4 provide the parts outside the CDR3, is SQTIHQWPATLVQPVGSPLSLECTVEGTSNPNLYWYRQAAGRGLQLLFYSVGIGQISSEVPQNLSASRPQDRQFILSSKKLLLSDSGFYLCAYRGLTTNEKLFFGSGTQLSVL.

The CDR3: CASRRAEGGYTF. DNA of the CDR3: TGTGCCAGCAGGAGGGCGGAGGGTGGCTACACCTTC. The chain employs TRBV2 and TRBJ1-2; unclear D gene. CDR1 is SNHLY, CDR2 FYNNEI, per germline. The CDR3 is 12 amino acids. V lost 6 bases and J 7 bases, leaving 12 bases between the germline ends.

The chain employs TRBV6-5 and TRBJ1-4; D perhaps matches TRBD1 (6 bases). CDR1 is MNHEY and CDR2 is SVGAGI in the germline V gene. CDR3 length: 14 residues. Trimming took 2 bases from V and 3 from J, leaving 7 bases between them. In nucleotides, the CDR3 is TGTGCCAGCAGTTACCAGGGGCCTAATGAAAAACTGTTTTTT. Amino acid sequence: CASSYQGPNEKLFF.

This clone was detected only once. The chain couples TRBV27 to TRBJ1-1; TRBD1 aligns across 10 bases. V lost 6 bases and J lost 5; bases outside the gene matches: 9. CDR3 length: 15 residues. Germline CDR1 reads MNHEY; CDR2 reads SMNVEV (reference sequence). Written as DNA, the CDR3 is TGTGCCAGCAGCCCGCTTGGGACAGGGGAGACTGAAGCTTTCTTT. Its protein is CASSPLGTGETEAFF.

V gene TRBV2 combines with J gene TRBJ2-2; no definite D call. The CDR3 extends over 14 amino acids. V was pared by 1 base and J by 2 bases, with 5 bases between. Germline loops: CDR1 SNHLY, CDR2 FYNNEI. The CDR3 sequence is CASSEGGNTGELFF. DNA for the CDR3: TGTGCCAGCAGTGAAGGTGGCAACACCGGGGAGCTGTTTTTT.